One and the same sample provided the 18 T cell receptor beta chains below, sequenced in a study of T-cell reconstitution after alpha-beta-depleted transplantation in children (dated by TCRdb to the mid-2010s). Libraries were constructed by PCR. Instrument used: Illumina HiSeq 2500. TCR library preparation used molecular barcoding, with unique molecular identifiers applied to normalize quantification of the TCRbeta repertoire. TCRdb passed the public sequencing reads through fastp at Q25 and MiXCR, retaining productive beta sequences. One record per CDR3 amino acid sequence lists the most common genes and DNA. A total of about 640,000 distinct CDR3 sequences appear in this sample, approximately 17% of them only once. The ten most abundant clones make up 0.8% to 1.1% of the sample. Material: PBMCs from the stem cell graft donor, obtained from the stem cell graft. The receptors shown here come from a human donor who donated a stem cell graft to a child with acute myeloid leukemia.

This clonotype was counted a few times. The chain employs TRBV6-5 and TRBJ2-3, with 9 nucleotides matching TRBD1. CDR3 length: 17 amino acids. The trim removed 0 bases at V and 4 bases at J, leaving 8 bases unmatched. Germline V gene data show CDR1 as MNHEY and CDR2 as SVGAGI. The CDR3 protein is CASSYSSPGQGADTQYF. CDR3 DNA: TGTGCCAGCAGTTACTCATCCCCGGGACAGGGTGCAGATACGCAGTATTTT.

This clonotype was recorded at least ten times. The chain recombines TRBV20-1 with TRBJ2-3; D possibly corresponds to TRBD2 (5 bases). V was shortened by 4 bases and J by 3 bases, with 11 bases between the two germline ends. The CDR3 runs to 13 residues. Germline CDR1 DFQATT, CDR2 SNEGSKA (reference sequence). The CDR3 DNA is TGCAGTGCTACACATAGAGGGACAGATACGCAGTATTTT. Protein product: CSATHRGTDTQYF.

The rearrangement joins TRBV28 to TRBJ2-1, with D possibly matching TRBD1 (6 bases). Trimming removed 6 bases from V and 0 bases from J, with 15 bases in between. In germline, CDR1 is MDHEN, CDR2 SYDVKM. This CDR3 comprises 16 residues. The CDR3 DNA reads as TGTGCCAGCAGCACTGGACAGTCGAGCTCCTACAATGAGCAGTTCTTC. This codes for CASSTGQSSSYNEQFF.

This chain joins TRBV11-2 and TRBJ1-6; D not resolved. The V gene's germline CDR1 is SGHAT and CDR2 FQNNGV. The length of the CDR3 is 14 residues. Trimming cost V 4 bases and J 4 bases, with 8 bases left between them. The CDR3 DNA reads TGTGCCAGCAGCTCAATGGGATATAATTCACCCCTCCACTTT. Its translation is CASSSMGYNSPLHF.

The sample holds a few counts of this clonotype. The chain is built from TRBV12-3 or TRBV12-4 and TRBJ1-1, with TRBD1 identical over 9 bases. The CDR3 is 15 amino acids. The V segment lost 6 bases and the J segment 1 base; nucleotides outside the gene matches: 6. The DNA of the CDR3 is TGTGCCAGCAGCACAAGACAGGGGGAGAACACTGAAGCTTTCTTT. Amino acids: CASSTRQGENTEAFF.

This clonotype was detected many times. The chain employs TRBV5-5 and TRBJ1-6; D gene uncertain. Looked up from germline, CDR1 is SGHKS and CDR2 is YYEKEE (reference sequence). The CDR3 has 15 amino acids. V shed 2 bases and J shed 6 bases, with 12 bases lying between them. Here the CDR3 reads CASSLNSLLNSPLHF. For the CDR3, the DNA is TGTGCCAGCAGCTTAAATTCCCTACTTAATTCACCCCTCCACTTT.

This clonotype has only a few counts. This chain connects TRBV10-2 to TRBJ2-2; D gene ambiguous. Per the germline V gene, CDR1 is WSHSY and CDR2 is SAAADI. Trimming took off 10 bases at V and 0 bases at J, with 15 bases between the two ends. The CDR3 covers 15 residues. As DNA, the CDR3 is TGCGCCACTACAGCAGGCTGGGCGAACACCGGGGAGCTGTTTTTT. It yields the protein CATTAGWANTGELFF.

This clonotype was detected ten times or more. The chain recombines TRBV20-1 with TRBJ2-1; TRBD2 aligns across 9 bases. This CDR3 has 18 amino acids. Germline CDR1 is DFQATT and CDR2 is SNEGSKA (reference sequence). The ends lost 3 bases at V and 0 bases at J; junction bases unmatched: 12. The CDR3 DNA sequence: TGCAGTGCTAGTGGGGCGGGGGGGTCTATACGCTCCTACAATGAGCAGTTCTTC. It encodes CSASGAGGSIRSYNEQFF.

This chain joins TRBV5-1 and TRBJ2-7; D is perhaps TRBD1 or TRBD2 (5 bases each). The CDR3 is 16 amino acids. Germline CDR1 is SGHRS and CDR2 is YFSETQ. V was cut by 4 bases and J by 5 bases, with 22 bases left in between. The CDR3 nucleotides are TGCGCCAGCAGCCGGATACCGGGGCCGAATATGCACGAGCAGTACGTC. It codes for CASSRIPGPNMHEQYV.

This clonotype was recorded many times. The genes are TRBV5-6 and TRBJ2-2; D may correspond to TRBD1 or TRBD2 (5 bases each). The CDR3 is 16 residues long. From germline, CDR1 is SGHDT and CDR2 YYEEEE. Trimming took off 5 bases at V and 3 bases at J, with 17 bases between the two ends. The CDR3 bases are TGTGCCAGCAGAACGGAGGTTTCAGGGTACACCGGGGAGCTGTTTTTT. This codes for CASRTEVSGYTGELFF.

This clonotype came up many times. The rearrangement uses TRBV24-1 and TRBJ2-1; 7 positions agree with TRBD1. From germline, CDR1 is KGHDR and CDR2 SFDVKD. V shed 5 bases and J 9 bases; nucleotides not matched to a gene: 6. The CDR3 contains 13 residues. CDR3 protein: CATSAQGIGEQFF. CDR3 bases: TGTGCCACCAGTGCACAGGGGATAGGTGAGCAGTTCTTC.

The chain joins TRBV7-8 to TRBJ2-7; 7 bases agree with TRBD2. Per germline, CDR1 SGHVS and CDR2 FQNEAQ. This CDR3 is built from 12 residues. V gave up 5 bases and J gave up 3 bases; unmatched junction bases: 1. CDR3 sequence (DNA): TGTGCCAGCAGCCCTAGCGGCTACGAGCAGTACGTC. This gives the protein CASSPSGYEQYV.

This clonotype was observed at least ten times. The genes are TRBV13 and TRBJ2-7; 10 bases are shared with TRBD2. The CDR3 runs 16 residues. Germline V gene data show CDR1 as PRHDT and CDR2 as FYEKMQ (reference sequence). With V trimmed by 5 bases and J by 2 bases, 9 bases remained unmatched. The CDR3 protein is CASSRSSGGAPYEQYF. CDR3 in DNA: TGTGCCAGCAGCAGATCAAGCGGGGGGGCCCCCTACGAGCAGTACTTC. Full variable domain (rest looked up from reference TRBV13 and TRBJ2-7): AAGVIQSPRHLIKEKRETATLKCYPIPRHDTVYWYQQGPGQDPQFLISFYEKMQSDKGSIPDRFSAQQFSDYHSELNMSSLELGDSALYFCASSRSSGGAPYEQYFGPGTRLTVT.

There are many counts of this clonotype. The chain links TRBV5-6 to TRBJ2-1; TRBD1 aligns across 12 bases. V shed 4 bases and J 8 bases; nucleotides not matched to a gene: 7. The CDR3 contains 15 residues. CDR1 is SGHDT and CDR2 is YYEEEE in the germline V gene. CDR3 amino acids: CASSDGTGGRYEQFF. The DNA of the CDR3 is TGTGCCAGCAGCGACGGGACAGGGGGCCGGTATGAGCAGTTCTTC.

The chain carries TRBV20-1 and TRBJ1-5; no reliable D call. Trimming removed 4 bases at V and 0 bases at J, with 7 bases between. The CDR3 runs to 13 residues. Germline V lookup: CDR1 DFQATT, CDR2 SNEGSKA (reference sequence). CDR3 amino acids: CSATPNSNQPQHF. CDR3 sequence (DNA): TGCAGTGCTACACCCAATAGCAATCAGCCCCAGCATTTT.

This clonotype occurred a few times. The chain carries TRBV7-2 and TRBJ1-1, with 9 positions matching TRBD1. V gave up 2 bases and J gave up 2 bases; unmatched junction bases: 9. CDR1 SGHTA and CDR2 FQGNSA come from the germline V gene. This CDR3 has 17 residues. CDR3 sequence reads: CASSLRELQGANTEAFF. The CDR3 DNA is TGTGCCAGCAGCTTACGGGAGCTACAGGGGGCCAACACTGAAGCTTTCTTT.

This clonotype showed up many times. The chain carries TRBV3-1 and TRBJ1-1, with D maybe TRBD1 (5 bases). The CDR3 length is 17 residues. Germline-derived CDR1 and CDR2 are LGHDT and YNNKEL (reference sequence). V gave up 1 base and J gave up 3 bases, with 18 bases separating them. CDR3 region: CASSQVPGVLRDTEAFF. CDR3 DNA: TGTGCCAGCAGCCAAGTCCCTGGGGTGCTCAGGGACACTGAAGCTTTCTTT.

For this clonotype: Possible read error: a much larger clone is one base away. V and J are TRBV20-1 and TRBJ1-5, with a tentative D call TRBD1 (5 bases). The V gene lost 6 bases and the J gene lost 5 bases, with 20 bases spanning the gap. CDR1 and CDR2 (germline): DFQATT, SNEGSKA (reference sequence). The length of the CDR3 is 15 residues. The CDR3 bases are TGCAGTGCCGGGGTACAGGTGGCCTTCGATCAGCCCCAGCATTTT. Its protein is CSAGVQVAFDQPQHF.